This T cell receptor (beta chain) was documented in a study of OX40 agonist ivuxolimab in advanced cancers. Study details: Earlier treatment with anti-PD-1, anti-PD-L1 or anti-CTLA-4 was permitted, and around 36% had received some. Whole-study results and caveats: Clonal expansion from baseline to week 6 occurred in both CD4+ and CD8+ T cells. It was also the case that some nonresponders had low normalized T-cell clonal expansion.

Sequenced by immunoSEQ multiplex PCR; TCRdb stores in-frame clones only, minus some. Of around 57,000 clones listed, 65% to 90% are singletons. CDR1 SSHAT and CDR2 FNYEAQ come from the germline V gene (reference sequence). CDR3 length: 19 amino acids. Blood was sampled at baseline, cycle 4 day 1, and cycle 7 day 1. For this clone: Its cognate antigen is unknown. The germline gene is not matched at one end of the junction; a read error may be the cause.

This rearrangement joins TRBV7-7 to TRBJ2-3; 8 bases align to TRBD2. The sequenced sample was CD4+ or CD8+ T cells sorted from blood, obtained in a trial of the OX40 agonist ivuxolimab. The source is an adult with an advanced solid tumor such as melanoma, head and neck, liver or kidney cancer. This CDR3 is CASSLAPVSAGGLTDTQYF. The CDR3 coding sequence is TGTGCTAGCAGCTTGGCGCCCGTCTCCGCGGGGGGATTAACAGATACGCAGTATTTT.